A selection of T cell receptor beta chains follows, all from one sample in a study of tumor-infiltrating lymphocytes in oesophageal squamous cell carcinoma. Each CDR3 protein gets one entry after TCRdb re-called the PCR reads with MiXCR. The sample carries about 21,000 distinct CDR3 sequences, 35% to 40% recorded once. Material: esophageal tumor tissue. All receptors come from a male donor with esophageal squamous cell carcinoma. Each CDR3 is given with its conserved first and last residue. The D gene is left open where the match is weak. Expanded clones get a size class; other rows say once, few or many, or leave the size out.

v_call,j_call,clone_size,d_call,cdr3_aa,cdr3_nt
TRBV12-3/TRBV12-4,TRBJ2-7,NA,NA,CASRPTEGEAGSSYEQYF,TGTGCCAGCAGGCCCACTGAAGGCGAGGCGGGGAGCTCCTACGAGCAGTACTTC
TRBV6-1,TRBJ1-1,many,NA,CASSVPGATEAFF,TGTGCCAGCAGTGTACCAGGGGCGACTGAAGCTTTCTTT
TRBV12-3/TRBV12-4,TRBJ1-2,many,NA,CASSFWDPPNYGYTF,TGTGCCAGCAGTTTCTGGGACCCCCCTAACTATGGCTACACCTTC
TRBV6-6,TRBJ2-1,medium-sized,NA,CASSYSMAPQGYNEQFF,TGTGCCAGCAGTTACTCGATGGCGCCACAGGGTTACAATGAGCAGTTCTTC
TRBV27,TRBJ2-4,few,TRBD2,CASSPANDGGGKNIQYF,TGTGCCAGCAGTCCGGCAAATGATGGGGGGGGTAAAAACATTCAGTACTTC
TRBV24-1,TRBJ2-4,NA,NA,CVTSLGTF,TGTGTCACCAGCCTTGGGACTTTC
TRBV2,TRBJ2-5,NA,TRBD2,CASKGLAGPYF,TGTGCCAGCAAGGGATTAGCGGGGCCGTACTTC
TRBV7-1,TRBJ2-5,NA,NA,CASSSQGQQETQYF,TGTGCCAGCAGCTCACAGGGGCAGCAAGAGACCCAGTACTTC
TRBV11-3,TRBJ2-1,few,NA,CASSLGTMAYNEQFF,TGTGCCAGCAGCTTAGGGACTATGGCCTACAATGAGCAGTTCTTC
TRBV7-3,TRBJ2-7,NA,TRBD2,CASSPPGLAAYEQYF,TGTGCCAGCAGCCCCCCGGGACTAGCCGCCTACGAGCAGTACTTC
TRBV28,TRBJ2-5,many,NA,CASNRLASQETQYF,TGTGCCAGCAATCGGCTAGCGTCCCAAGAGACCCAGTACTTC
TRBV7-3,TRBJ2-7,many,NA,CASSYGQGPYEQYF,TGTGCCAGCAGCTACGGACAAGGCCCCTACGAGCAGTACTTC
TRBV6-1,TRBJ2-2,NA,NA,CASRGGTDGTGELFF,TGTGCCAGCAGGGGGGGGACAGACGGCACCGGGGAGCTGTTTTTT
TRBV7-2,TRBJ1-4,few,TRBD1,CASSLEGRGPGKLFF,TGTGCCAGCAGCTTAGAGGGCAGGGGGCCGGGGAAACTGTTTTTT
TRBV19,TRBJ2-3,NA,NA,CASSSSGASTDTQYF,TGTGCCAGTAGTAGTAGCGGAGCTAGCACAGATACGCAGTATTTT
TRBV5-4,TRBJ2-1,many,TRBD2,CASSLNSGGALYNEQFF,TGTGCCAGCAGCTTGAATAGCGGGGGGGCCCTATACAATGAGCAGTTCTTC
TRBV7-3,TRBJ2-3,NA,TRBD2,CASSPIAGWADTQYF,TGTGCCAGCAGCCCAATAGCGGGGTGGGCAGATACGCAGTATTTT
TRBV12-3/TRBV12-4,TRBJ2-1,few,NA,CASSLDRAYNEQFF,TGTGCCAGCAGTTTAGACAGGGCCTACAATGAGCAGTTCTTC
TRBV28,TRBJ2-7,many,TRBD2,CASSLVSGGVYEQYF,TGTGCCAGCAGTTTAGTGAGCGGGGGTGTCTACGAGCAGTACTTC
TRBV28,TRBJ2-5,NA,NA,CASSSPGLKGETQYF,TGTGCCAGCAGCAGCCCGGGACTCAAAGGGGAGACCCAGTACTTC
TRBV10-3,TRBJ1-1,NA,TRBD1,CAIRGTGTNTEAFF,TGTGCCATCAGGGGGACAGGGACTAACACTGAAGCTTTCTTT
TRBV5-1,TRBJ1-6,many,NA,CASSPGRMVRDSPLHF,TGCGCCAGCAGCCCGGGACGGATGGTAAGGGATTCACCCCTCCACTTT
TRBV7-2,TRBJ2-5,NA,TRBD1,CASSFRDRGLETQYF,TGTGCCAGCAGCTTCCGGGACAGGGGTTTAGAGACCCAGTACTTC
TRBV6-6,TRBJ2-3,many,NA,CASSYGLQGSQYF,TGTGCCAGCAGTTACGGACTACAGGGGTCGCAGTATTTT
TRBV7-8,TRBJ2-1,NA,TRBD2,CASSLGGGSPSYNEQFF,TGTGCCAGCAGCTTAGGGGGAGGGTCCCCCTCCTACAATGAGCAGTTCTTC
TRBV3-1,TRBJ1-1,few,NA,CASSQDSRPAFF,TGTGCCAGCAGCCAAGATAGCCGACCGGCTTTCTTT
TRBV7-8,TRBJ1-4,few,NA,CASSLVVSLATNEKLFF,TGTGCCAGCAGCTTAGTGGTCAGCCTCGCAACTAATGAAAAACTGTTTTTT
TRBV2,TRBJ2-3,few,NA,CASRGSTDTQYF,TGTGCCAGCAGGGGAAGCACAGATACGCAGTATTTT
TRBV5-5,TRBJ1-3,many,NA,CASSFGGNSGNTIYF,TGTGCCAGCAGCTTTGGGGGTAACTCTGGAAACACCATATATTTT
TRBV3-1,TRBJ1-1,NA,NA,CASSQDRGVIRANTEAFF,TGTGCCAGCAGCCAAGATCGCGGGGTGATCCGGGCGAACACTGAAGCTTTCTTT
TRBV6-1,TRBJ2-2,NA,TRBD1,CASSYRGTGNTGELFF,TGTGCCAGCAGTTATCGTGGGACAGGAAACACCGGGGAGCTGTTTTTT
TRBV5-5,TRBJ2-7,NA,NA,CASTPTVSQGEQYF,TGTGCCAGCACCCCTACCGTTAGTCAGGGCGAGCAGTACTTC
TRBV28,TRBJ2-3,NA,NA,CARPKEGQVDTQYF,TGTGCCAGGCCGAAGGAGGGGCAAGTAGATACGCAGTATTTT
TRBV7-2,TRBJ2-3,NA,NA,CASSETGTAVHTQYF,TGTGCCAGCAGCGAAACCGGGACCGCAGTCCATACGCAGTATTTT
TRBV7-8,TRBJ2-5,few,NA,CASSLSEVRKETQYF,TGTGCCAGCAGCTTAAGTGAGGTCAGAAAAGAGACCCAGTACTTC
TRBV6-7,TRBJ1-1,NA,NA,CASRPNRLVNTEAFF,TGTGCCAGCAGGCCCAACAGGTTGGTGAACACTGAAGCTTTCTTT
TRBV7-3,TRBJ2-3,NA,TRBD1,CASSLYQGATGELYF,TGTGCCAGCAGCTTGTACCAGGGGGCCACCGGGGAGCTGTATTTT
TRBV28,TRBJ2-7,many,TRBD2,CASSLLADTYEQYF,TGTGCCAGCAGTTTACTAGCGGACACGTACGAGCAGTACTTC
TRBV7-9,TRBJ2-1,NA,NA,CASSLGELEQFF,TGTGCCAGCAGCTTAGGGGAGCTTGAGCAGTTCTTC
TRBV12-3/TRBV12-4,TRBJ2-5,medium-sized,NA,CASSLVVASETQYF,TGTGCCAGCAGTTTAGTGGTAGCCTCCGAGACCCAGTACTTC
TRBV7-3,TRBJ1-5,few,NA,CASSFLGLPYSNQPQHF,TGTGCCAGCAGCTTTCTTGGGCTCCCTTATAGCAATCAGCCCCAGCATTTT
TRBV6-8,TRBJ2-3,NA,NA,CASREWTSSPLHF,TGTGCCAGCAGAGAGTGGACAAGCTCACCCCTCCACTTC
TRBV27,TRBJ2-1,many,TRBD2,CASRDRGLVVNEQFF,TGTGCCAGCAGAGACAGAGGACTAGTAGTTAATGAGCAGTTCTTC
TRBV28,TRBJ2-1,many,TRBD2,CASSLGGGHSYNEQFF,TGTGCCAGCAGTTTAGGCGGGGGGCACTCCTACAATGAGCAGTTCTTC
TRBV6-6,TRBJ2-5,NA,NA,CASSYSPDNEQYF,TGTGCCAGCAGTTACTCACCCGACAATGAGCAGTACTTC
TRBV7-2,TRBJ2-2,once,NA,CASSLAGANTGELFF,TGTGCCAGCAGCTTAGCGGGAGCGAACACCGGGGAGCTGTTTTTT
TRBV24-1,TRBJ2-5,NA,TRBD1,CATSRTGQKTQYF,TGTGCCACCAGCCGGACAGGTCAGAAGACCCAGTACTTC
TRBV9,TRBJ2-6,NA,NA,CASSPYSGANVLTF,TGTGCCAGCAGCCCCTACTCTGGGGCCAACGTCCTGACTTTC
TRBV12-3/TRBV12-4,TRBJ2-5,NA,NA,CASSPRAGELYF,TGTGCCAGCAGTCCCAGGGCAGGGGAGCTGTACTTC
TRBV7-2,TRBJ2-7,NA,NA,CASSLGPRAYEQYF,TGTGCCAGCAGCTTAGGGCCGCGGGCCTACGAGCAGTACTTC
TRBV27,TRBJ2-7,NA,NA,CAGSSHTYEQYF,TGTGCCGGCAGTTCCCACACCTACGAGCAGTACTTT
TRBV7-8,TRBJ2-7,medium-sized,NA,CASSPRSRSYEQYF,TGTGCCAGCAGCCCCCGCTCGAGGTCCTACGAGCAGTACTTC
TRBV6-1,TRBJ2-1,many,TRBD2,CASSSTSGWYNEQFF,TGTGCCAGCAGTTCTACTAGCGGGTGGTACAATGAGCAGTTCTTC